These 17 T cell receptor beta chains came from one sample sequenced in a study of T cells in localized non-small cell lung cancer. Sequencing was performed with immunoSEQ multiplex PCR; in TCRdb, only in-frame clones are kept and a portion is missing. The sample yields tens of thousands of clones, 75% to 95% seen once. This specimen was peripheral blood mononuclear cells, taken before any cancer treatment. The receptors come from a female donor older than 55 with stage II lung adenocarcinoma.

This clone appeared a few times. This rearrangement joins TRBV6-1 to TRBJ1-5; 8 nucleotides align to TRBD1. The V gene's germline CDR1 is MNHNS and CDR2 SASEGT. After removal of 6 bases from V and 4 bases from J, the junction contained 8 bases not matched to a gene. CDR3 length: 15 residues. The CDR3 bases are TGTGCCAGCAGACAAGACAGGGGTTTTAATCAGCCCCAGCATTTT. This codes for CASRQDRGFNQPQHF.

The V call is TRBV11-2, the J call TRBJ1-1; D gene uncertain. V was clipped by 6 bases and J by 0 bases, with 11 bases between them. The CDR3 has 14 residues. Germline values: CDR1 SGHAT, CDR2 FQNNGV. The CDR3 region has the DNA TGTGCCAGCAGTTCTCGGACGGTGAACACTGAAGCTTTCTTT. It specifies CASSSRTVNTEAFF.

V gene TRBV28 combines with J gene TRBJ2-3, with TRBD1 as a possible D gene (6 bases). The V and J ends lost 7 bases and 0 bases respectively, with 17 bases between them. CDR3 length: 16 amino acids. CDR1 and CDR2 from the germline V gene are MDHEN and SYDVKM. CDR3 coding DNA: TGTGCCAGCACCCTCGGACAGTCAACTAGCACAGATACGCAGTATTTT. This codes for CASTLGQSTSTDTQYF.

The chain links TRBV5-1 to TRBJ2-7; 9 nucleotides agree with TRBD2. The germline V gene encodes CDR1 SGHRS and CDR2 YFSETQ. The CDR3 loop spans 18 amino acids. V shed 2 bases and J 2 bases; nucleotides not matched to a gene: 14. CDR3 region: CASSFSGGLAGSAYEQYF. The CDR3 DNA is TGCGCCAGCAGCTTTAGTGGCGGGCTAGCGGGGAGCGCCTACGAGCAGTACTTC.

CDR3 DNA sequence: TGTGCCAGCAGACCCGGGACTAGCGGGGGCGGGGGGCAGTTCTTC. It codes for CASRPGTSGGGGQFF. The chain has TRBV27 and TRBJ2-1, with 14 bases aligning to TRBD2. Trimming at V came to 6 bases and at J to 12 bases, leaving 10 bases not matched to a gene. This CDR3 contains 15 residues. Germline-derived CDR1 and CDR2 are MNHEY and SMNVEV (reference sequence).

The chain employs TRBV19 and TRBJ1-5, with D tentatively TRBD1 (5 bases). From germline, CDR1 is LNHDA and CDR2 SQIVND (reference sequence). The CDR3 covers 15 residues. Trimming pared 3 bases from V and 4 bases from J, leaving 13 bases between. The CDR3 sequence is CASSMTGTLNQPQHF. As DNA, the CDR3 is TGTGCCAGTAGTATGACCGGGACCTTAAATCAGCCCCAGCATTTT. The variable domain in full, completed from reference TRBV19 and TRBJ1-5, reads DGGITQSPKYLFRKEGQNVTLSCEQNLNHDAMYWYRQDPGQGLRLIYYSQIVNDFQKGDIAEGYSVSREKKESFPLTVTSAQKNPTAFYLCASSMTGTLNQPQHFGDGTRLSIL.

This clone showed up just once. This chain joins TRBV27 and TRBJ2-2; the D is unclear. Germline lookup yields CDR1 MNHEY and CDR2 SMNVEV (reference sequence). This CDR3 is 14 amino acids long. V lost 1 base and J 2 bases, leaving 5 bases between the germline ends. The CDR3 region has the DNA TGTGCCAGCAGTTTATACAGAAACACCGGGGAGCTGTTTTTT. It is translated as CASSLYRNTGELFF.

The rearrangement links TRBV27 to TRBJ2-2; maybe TRBD2 (6 bases). The CDR3 is 15 residues long. CDR1 is MNHEY, CDR2 SMNVEV, per germline (reference sequence). V was pared by 2 bases and J by 4 bases, with 11 bases between. CDR3 region: CASSLLAGSTGELFF. Written as DNA, the CDR3 is TGTGCCAGCAGTTTACTTGCGGGGAGCACCGGGGAGCTGTTTTTT.

This clone turned up a few times. CDR3 protein: CASSEQGPGTEAFF. Written as DNA, the CDR3 is TGCGCCAGCAGTGAGCAGGGACCCGGGACTGAAGCTTTCTTT. The rearrangement links TRBV10-1 to TRBJ1-1; possible D gene TRBD1, 5 bases. The CDR3 contains 14 residues. CDR1 WNHNN and CDR2 SYGVQD come from the germline V gene (reference sequence). V lost 2 bases, J lost 5 bases, and 12 bases lay in between.

This chain uses TRBV30 with TRBJ1-1; maybe TRBD1 (5 bases). There are 13 residues in the CDR3. Per the germline V gene, CDR1 is GTSNPN and CDR2 is SVGIG (reference sequence). Trimming left V 0 bases short and J 10 bases short, with 15 bases between. CDR3: CAWSVKIGTIAFF. Written as DNA, the CDR3 is TGTGCCTGGAGTGTGAAGATAGGGACGATAGCTTTCTTT.

This sequence joins TRBV27 and TRBJ1-2, with TRBD1 as a possible D gene (6 bases). The CDR3 length is 16 residues. Germline V lookup: CDR1 MNHEY, CDR2 SMNVEV (reference sequence). V was trimmed by 4 bases and J by 1 base, leaving 16 bases between them. The CDR3 DNA follows: TGTGCCAGCAGTTCTTCCAGGACAGTACTTAACTATGGCTACACCTTC. Translation gives CASSSSRTVLNYGYTF.

This chain connects TRBV7-8 to TRBJ2-2; D may correspond to TRBD1 or TRBD2 (5 bases each). Trimming took off 6 bases at V and 0 bases at J, with 11 bases between the two ends. Germline loops: CDR1 SGHVS, CDR2 FQNEAQ. The CDR3 is 15 residues long. The CDR3 DNA follows: TGTGCCAGCAGGAGGGACGCCTCGAACACCGGGGAGCTGTTTTTT. This codes for CASRRDASNTGELFF.

This clone appeared a single time. The chain couples TRBV29-1 to TRBJ2-5; D not certain. Germline V gene sequence: CDR1 SQVTM, CDR2 ANQGSEA. This CDR3 has 14 amino acids. V was clipped by 5 bases and J by 0 bases, with 13 bases between them. The CDR3 DNA reads TGCAGCGTTAACCTTATGGGATACCAAGAGACCCAGTACTTC. Translation: CSVNLMGYQETQYF.

This clone qualifies as medium-sized. V is TRBV4-2 and J is TRBJ1-1; D call uncertain. V lost 2 bases to trimming and J lost 8 bases, with 12 bases between them. The CDR3 sequence is 13 residues long. Per germline, CDR1 LGHNA and CDR2 YNFKEQ. The CDR3 reads CASSQSYGQEAFF. The CDR3, as DNA: TGTGCCAGCAGCCAAAGTTACGGCCAAGAAGCTTTCTTT.

The chain links TRBV21-1 to TRBJ1-5; TRBD1, the table's D call, was not compared with the DNA. TRBV21-1 is annotated as a pseudogene. The length of the CDR3 is 13 residues. The chain's CDR3 is CASRGQVRGPQHF. The CDR3 nucleotides read TGTGCCAGTAGGGGACAGGTCCGAGGGCCCCAGCATTTT.

The J gene is TRBJ2-2, the V gene TRBV5-1, with D maybe TRBD2 (5 bases). The length of the CDR3 is 15 residues. V lost 1 base, J lost 6 bases, and 13 bases lay in between. In germline, CDR1 is SGHRS, CDR2 YFSETQ. The CDR3 DNA is TGCGCCAGCAGCTTGAACGGGGTATTGCCCGGGGAGCTGTTTTTT. It encodes CASSLNGVLPGELFF.

This chain joins TRBV14 and TRBJ2-2; 10 bases are a match to TRBD2. Per the germline V gene, CDR1 is SGHDN and CDR2 is FVKESK. The CDR3 contains 15 residues. The trim removed 4 bases at V and 6 bases at J, leaving 5 bases unmatched. CDR3 nucleotide sequence: TGTGCCAGCAGCCTACTAGCGGGAAGCGCCGGGGAGCTGTTTTTT. It specifies CASSLLAGSAGELFF. Complete variable domain (other parts from reference TRBV14 and TRBJ2-2): EAGVTQFPSHSVIEKGQTVTLRCDPISGHDNLYWYRRVMGKEIKFLLHFVKESKQDESGMPNNRFLAERTGGTYSTLKVQPAELEDSGVYFCASSLLAGSAGELFFGEGSRLTVL.